Shown below are 22 T cell receptor beta chains from a single sample sequenced in a study of blood T cell repertoires in COVID-19. Clones were sequenced by immunoSEQ multiplex PCR, and TCRdb holds only the in-frame ones, with some missing. The table records over 200,000 clones, about 88% of them present only once. Sequenced: peripheral blood. The receptors were gathered from a middle-aged man with active or convalescent COVID-19.

The chain is built from TRBV27 and TRBJ2-1; a possible D gene is TRBD1 (5 bases). V gave up 6 bases and J gave up 2 bases, with 14 bases separating them. Germline V gives CDR1 MNHEY, CDR2 SMNVEV (reference sequence). The CDR3 loop spans 15 amino acids. The chain's CDR3 is CASSPQGFTYNEQFF. The CDR3 DNA reads as TGTGCCAGCAGCCCCCAGGGTTTTACCTACAATGAGCAGTTCTTC.

This clone was picked up a small number of times. The rearrangement uses TRBV11-3 and TRBJ2-7; D perhaps matches TRBD1 (6 bases). Trimming stripped 0 bases from V and 2 bases from J, with 11 bases between. The CDR3 is made up of 15 amino acids. Looked up from germline, CDR1 is SGHNT and CDR2 is YENEEA. Written as DNA, the CDR3 is TGTGCCAGCAGCTTAGACGGGACACGCGCCTACGAGCAGTACTTC. This gives the protein CASSLDGTRAYEQYF.

V is TRBV19 and J is TRBJ1-1; 9 positions match TRBD1. The CDR3 sequence is 17 residues long. Germline V gene lookup returns CDR1 LNHDA and CDR2 SQIVND (reference sequence). The junction had 9 bases not matched to a gene; V was cut back by 4 bases and J by 0 bases. The CDR3 DNA reads TGTGCCAGTAGTACATTCGGGACAGGGCACCTGAACACTGAAGCTTTCTTT. This translates into CASSTFGTGHLNTEAFF.

The chain is built from TRBV14 and TRBJ1-1; no clear D. CDR1 and CDR2 (germline): SGHDN, FVKESK. This CDR3 is built from 13 residues. V lost 6 bases to trimming and J lost 1 base, with 9 bases between them. The CDR3 sequence is CASRPPGNTEAFF. The DNA for the CDR3 is TGTGCCAGCAGACCCCCGGGGAACACTGAAGCTTTCTTT.

Only one count was recorded for this clone. The chain uses TRBV9 and TRBJ2-5, with D perhaps matching TRBD2 (6 bases). CDR1 SGDLS and CDR2 YYNGEE come from the germline V gene. The CDR3 totals 15 residues. Trimming took off 4 bases at V and 7 bases at J, with 20 bases between the two ends. The CDR3 sequence: CASSLRDSPTGTQYF. DNA for the CDR3: TGTGCCAGCAGCCTACGGGACTCTCCCACAGGGACCCAGTACTTC.

The chain couples TRBV6-5 to TRBJ2-7, with TRBD2 as a possible D gene (5 bases). Trimming stripped 10 bases from V and 5 bases from J, with 18 bases between. The CDR3 is 13 residues long. Per germline, CDR1 MNHEY and CDR2 SVGAGI. CDR3 sequence reads: CATMGSNGNEQYF. In DNA form, the CDR3 reads TGTGCCACCATGGGAAGTAACGGGAACGAGCAGTACTTC.

The chain uses TRBV4-1 and TRBJ2-5; 7 bases map to TRBD1. Per germline, CDR1 MGHRA and CDR2 YSYEKL. The CDR3 is 18 amino acids. After removal of 4 bases from V and 5 bases from J, the junction contained 19 bases not matched to a gene. The CDR3 bases are TGCGCCAGCAGCCCGAGGGGGCTAGCCGCCATCGAAGGGGAGACCCAGTACTTC. It encodes CASSPRGLAAIEGETQYF.

The chain joins TRBV25-1 to TRBJ2-3; the D gene is possibly TRBD2 (7 bases). The CDR3 has 15 amino acids. With 1 base removed from V and 5 bases from J, the gap between germline ends came to 13 bases. The germline gives CDR1 MGHDK, CDR2 SYGVNS. CDR3 sequence reads: CASSEFGGRGDTQYF. The DNA for the CDR3 is TGTGCCAGCAGTGAATTCGGGGGGCGCGGAGATACGCAGTATTTT.

The genes are TRBV11-2 and TRBJ2-1; tentatively, D is TRBD2 (5 bases). V was cut by 0 bases and J by 8 bases, with 8 bases left in between. This CDR3 comprises 13 residues. In germline, CDR1 is SGHAT, CDR2 FQNNGV. The CDR3 DNA reads TGTGCCAGCAGCTTAGACCCCGGGGATGAGCAGTTCTTC. Residues: CASSLDPGDEQFF.

The gene calls are TRBV3-1 (or the pseudogene TRBV3-2) and TRBJ1-5; 7 nucleotides match TRBD1. V lost 2 bases to trimming and J lost 3 bases; unmatched junction nucleotides: 4. The CDR3 extends over 15 amino acids. Germline V gene lookup returns CDR1 LGHDT and CDR2 YNNKEL (reference sequence). CDR3: CASSQRGQTNQPQHF. In nucleotides, the CDR3 is TGTGCCAGCAGCCAACGGGGACAGACCAATCAGCCCCAGCATTTT.

The chain links TRBV12-5 to TRBJ1-3; no reliable D call. V lost 7 bases, J lost 3 bases, and 13 bases lay in between. CDR3 length equals 14 residues. Germline V gives CDR1 LGHNT, CDR2 FRNRAP. CDR3 loop: CASAPHGFGNTIYF. The CDR3 DNA reads as TGTGCTAGTGCTCCACACGGGTTTGGAAACACCATATATTTT.

The chain recombines TRBV11-2 with TRBJ2-1; 10 bases line up with TRBD2. Germline V CDR1 and CDR2: SGHAT, FQNNGV. V was clipped by 5 bases and J by 0 bases; unmatched bases: 13. The CDR3 contains 19 residues. The CDR3: CASSPGGLAGALSYNEQFF. CDR3 DNA sequence: TGTGCCAGCAGCCCCGGGGGGCTAGCGGGAGCCCTCTCCTACAATGAGCAGTTCTTC.

This sequence joins TRBV4-1 and TRBJ1-2; D is unclear. Germline CDR1 and CDR2: MGHRA and YSYEKL. The germline V and J ends were trimmed by 2 bases and 4 bases, with 14 bases remaining between them. This CDR3 has 15 amino acids. The CDR3 protein is CASSQSYSSFYGYTF. CDR3 coding DNA: TGCGCCAGCAGCCAAAGTTACAGCTCGTTCTATGGCTACACCTTC.

V is TRBV7-6 and J is TRBJ1-4; 9 bases fit TRBD1. Germline V gene lookup returns CDR1 SGHVS and CDR2 FNYEAQ. The CDR3 is made up of 16 amino acids. V was clipped by 5 bases and J by 7 bases; unmatched bases: 11. The CDR3 here is CASSPPGGQGAEKLFF. CDR3 in DNA: TGTGCCAGCAGCCCGCCCGGGGGACAGGGTGCTGAAAAACTGTTTTTT.

The rearrangement links TRBV7-8 to TRBJ1-6, with 7 bases matching TRBD1. The germline V gene has CDR1 SGHVS and CDR2 FQNEAQ. The CDR3 totals 15 residues. Trimming removed 0 bases from V and 7 bases from J; junction bases left unmatched: 3. The DNA of the CDR3 is TGTGCCAGCAGCTTAGCGACAGGGCTAAATTCACCCCTCCACTTT. It encodes CASSLATGLNSPLHF.

The chain employs TRBV4-1 and TRBJ1-2; 8 bases are shared with TRBD1. CDR1 is MGHRA and CDR2 is YSYEKL in the germline V gene. CDR3 size: 14 residues. Trimming took 4 bases from V and 6 from J; bases not matched to a gene: 7. The CDR3 protein is CASSPMDRDNGYTF. The CDR3, as DNA: TGCGCCAGCAGCCCCATGGACAGGGACAATGGCTACACCTTC.

This clone showed up just a few times. The chain combines TRBV7-8 with TRBJ2-7, with a weak D call TRBD1 (6 bases). Trimming took 2 bases from V and 3 from J, leaving 20 bases between them. Germline V gene data show CDR1 as SGHVS and CDR2 as FQNEAQ. This CDR3 is 17 amino acids long. CDR3 amino acids: CASSLQLGVGAFYEQYF. Written as DNA, the CDR3 is TGTGCCAGCAGCTTACAACTTGGTGTGGGGGCTTTCTACGAGCAGTACTTC. The full variable domain, rest sourced from reference TRBV7-8 and TRBJ2-7, is GAGVSQSPRYKVAKRGQDVALRCDPISGHVSLFWYQQALGQGPEFLTYFQNEAQLDKSGLPSDRFFAERPEGSVSTLKIQRTQQEDSAVYLCASSLQLGVGAFYEQYFGPGTRLTVT.

V gene TRBV9 combines with J gene TRBJ2-1; 9 positions agree with TRBD1. The J segment lost 6 bases and the V segment lost 6 bases, leaving 10 bases of the junction unmatched. The CDR3 runs 15 residues. From germline, CDR1 is SGDLS and CDR2 YYNGEE. CDR3 nucleotides: TGTGCCAGCAACCCGGGACAGGGATATTCCAATGAGCAGTTCTTC. Translating it yields CASNPGQGYSNEQFF.

The V call is TRBV28, the J call TRBJ1-2; 12 nucleotides align to TRBD1. The CDR3 loop spans 18 amino acids. CDR1 and CDR2 from the germline V gene are MDHEN and SYDVKM. V trimming: 4 bases; J trimming: 2 bases; junction bases outside the gene matches: 11. CDR3 amino acids: CASSSLFRDRGPNYGYTF. CDR3 nucleotides: TGTGCCAGCAGTTCACTCTTCCGGGACAGGGGGCCCAACTATGGCTACACCTTC.

This chain links TRBV30 with TRBJ1-3, with D possibly matching TRBD1 (5 bases). The germline V gene has CDR1 GTSNPN and CDR2 SVGIG (reference sequence). Trimming took 3 bases from V and 1 from J, leaving 7 bases between them. This CDR3 region has 13 residues. The CDR3 reads CAWRPGSGNTIYF. CDR3 DNA: TGTGCCTGGAGGCCAGGGTCTGGAAACACCATATATTTT.

The chain employs TRBV5-1 and TRBJ1-1; D is uncertain. The germline V gene has CDR1 SGHRS and CDR2 YFSETQ. The germline V and J ends were trimmed by 2 bases and 1 base, with 9 bases remaining between them. CDR3 length equals 14 residues. CDR3 in DNA: TGCGCCAGCAGCTTCGAGGTGGGGAACACTGAAGCTTTCTTT. It yields the protein CASSFEVGNTEAFF.

The chain employs TRBV9 and TRBJ2-7; 8 bases align to TRBD1. Germline CDR1 SGDLS, CDR2 YYNGEE. The CDR3 runs to 15 residues. Losses at the gene ends were 3 bases for V and 2 bases for J; bases not matched to a gene: 7. CDR3 nucleotide sequence: TGTGCCAGCAGCGCGAAAGAACAGGGGGCCTACGAGCAGTACTTC. Residues: CASSAKEQGAYEQYF.